This TCR beta chain was retrieved from a study of neoadjuvant anti-PD-1 for oral cavity cancer (dated by TCRdb to the early 2020s). At the level of the whole study: Patients mostly received three to four biweekly doses of nivolumab at 3 mg/kg before curative-intent surgical resection. Under RECIST 1.1, patients with complete response, partial response or stable disease were classed as responders, and patients with progression were classed as non-responders. An approximately 33% response rate was observed in the parent correlative cohort, in which over nine patients were included. For patients who did not progress, a fourth nivolumab dose was given around day 43, followed by definitive surgical resection on days 50-56.

For deep sequencing, each PBMC sample was run in six replicates, with libraries mostly built from about 0.45 ug of input genomic DNA. The immunoSEQ hsTCRbeta kit was used to prepare TCRbeta libraries, following the manufacturer's instructions. The finished libraries were brought together in one pool at 3 nM, which was then read using an Illumina NovaSeq 6000 S4 flow cell. The source study handled its data this way. Raw data preprocessing and quality control were performed with the immunoSEQ Analyzer. The analysis was restricted to productive rearrangements, with each unique CDR3 amino acid sequence defining a clonotype. Using the R package tcR, the researchers computed the Gini-Simpson index as their estimate of repertoire clonality. Gini indices were compared with Student's t test, and associations with tumor size change were assessed by Pearson correlation. Not all clones reach the TCRdb copy of this immuneACCESS table, which keeps in-frame sequences only. Checked studies attribute under half of the gap to unresolved V genes and leave the rest unexplained. V and J calls and clone size are copied from that table; D and trimming were computed from the DNA. The sample table shows about 14,000 clones, and about three quarters are seen once. In total, the top ten clones hold roughly 2.8% of the sample.

In light of the paper, this sample's time point label describes: after neoadjuvant nivolumab, at surgical resection. The patients had newly diagnosed stage II-IVA oral cavity squamous cell carcinoma and had not received any prior systemic or radiation treatment. The cohort was composed of patients with HPV-negative, locally advanced oral cavity squamous cell carcinoma. Peripheral blood mononuclear cells were analyzed directly, without maintenance or expansion in culture. The samples were drawn from a longitudinal correlative study tied to a single-arm phase II trial testing neoadjuvant nivolumab in oral cavity squamous cell carcinoma. Subject-matched pre- and post-treatment PBMCs and tumors from three responders and three non-responders underwent genomic DNA-based TCRbeta sequencing. Peripheral blood mononuclear cells were collected before nivolumab treatment and were collected again after treatment, at the time of surgery. Genomic DNA was isolated from PBMCs using the Maxwell RSC DNA from Cells kit.

V is pared back by 6 bases and J by 4 bases, with 12 bases lying between the germline termini. From the cysteine through the phenylalanine, the CDR3 covers 12 amino acids. The CDR3 DNA has 36 bases and is translated from base 1. As encoded in the germline V gene, CDR1 is SQVTM while CDR2 is ANQGSEA. A word on this clone: Its antigen is currently not known. No per-base quality is available; no much larger clone lies one base away.

What the research found in general, with its limitations: Higher pretreatment blood Treg/Th17 ratios correlated with both higher pretreatment blood TCRbeta clonality and lower post-treatment tumor TCRbeta clonality. After neoadjuvant nivolumab, T cell clonality (Gini index) in PBMCs was significantly higher in non-responders than in responders. Only a few patients per response group were included in the TCR analyses, and the authors called for validation in larger cohorts.

The chain uses TRBV29-1 and TRBJ1-1; TRBD1 is perhaps the D gene, given 6 matching bases. The sample here was PBMCs, taken after nivolumab (anti-PD-1) treatment. The sequence was obtained from a person aged 35-79 years with oral cavity squamous cell carcinoma. CDR3 region: CSVEGGATEAFF. The DNA sequence is TGCAGCGTAGAGGGGGGAGCCACTGAAGCTTTCTTT.